Below, 10 T cell receptor beta chains from the same sample are listed, as sequenced in a study of Tregs in tolerant kidney transplant recipients. Only in-frame clones appear in the TCRdb table, and some are missing; sequencing was by immunoSEQ multiplex PCR. The sample table sets out more than 30,000 clones. Material: CD8+ T cells from blood, obtained before the transplant. Receptors were obtained from a human donor who received a combined kidney and bone marrow transplant.

About this clone: The junction shows a germline mismatch at one end, possibly a read error. Read data end 3 residues before the CDR3 end; the end is taken from the germline J gene. This sequence joins TRBV7-9 and TRBJ2-5; 8 bases agree with TRBD2. Germline V gene data show CDR1 as SEHNR and CDR2 as FQNEAQ (reference sequence). The CDR3 has 14 residues. The sequenced part of the CDR3 DNA is TGTGCCGGCAGCCGGGAGGGGTTCAGCGAGACC. Its protein product is CAGSREGFSET. The whole CDR3 protein reads CAGSREGFSETQYF.

Partial CDR3 DNA: TGTGCCTGGAGTCGCCAGGTAAACTACGAG. Residues: CAWSRQVNYE. The CDR3 reads in full as CAWSRQVNYEQYF. The gene calls are TRBV30 and TRBJ2-7; D remains ambiguous. The missing CDR3 end, 3 residues past where the read stops, is filled in from the germline J gene. V was shortened by 2 bases and J by 3 bases, with 11 bases between the two germline ends. This CDR3 spans 13 amino acids. CDR1 is GTSNPN and CDR2 is SVGIG in the germline V gene (reference sequence).

Notes on this clone: The read ends 3 residues shy of where the CDR3 ends; the end is completed using the germline J gene. The rearrangement joins TRBV20-1 to TRBJ2-7, with TRBD1 identical over 7 bases. With 6 bases clipped from V and 3 bases from J, the junction kept 8 bases outside the gene matches. Germline-derived CDR1 and CDR2 are DFQATT and SNEGSKA (reference sequence). The CDR3 runs to 13 residues. The DNA read from the CDR3 is TGCAGTGCCCCGGGACAGTCCTTCTACGAG. Translation: CSAPGQSFYE. The full CDR3 protein reads CSAPGQSFYEQYF.

On this clone itself: The DNA ends 3 residues before the CDR3 does, and the rest of the CDR3 is filled in from the germline J gene. The chain couples TRBV2 to TRBJ1-6; TRBD1 is a possible D gene (5 bases). This CDR3 contains 13 residues. V shed 2 bases and J shed 9 bases, with 8 bases lying between them. Per the germline V gene, CDR1 is SNHLY and CDR2 is FYNNEI. The CDR3 region is CASSESGGSPLHF. CDR3 DNA, as far as it was read: TGTGCCAGCAGTGAATCGGGGGGTTCACCC.

The CDR3 region is CASSSGLRTYEQYF. The CDR3 bases that were read are TGTGCCAGCAGCTCGGGACTCCGAACCTACGAG. The chain uses TRBV6-2 or TRBV6-3 and TRBJ2-7; weak D call: TRBD2 (6 bases). The CDR3 end lies 3 residues beyond the end of the read and is filled in from the germline J gene. Germline loops: CDR1 MNHEY, CDR2 SVGEGT. CDR3 size: 14 residues. V shed 6 bases and J shed 2 bases, with 14 bases lying between them.

Concerning this clone itself: Coverage ceases 3 residues before the CDR3 finishes, and the germline J gene fills in the end. The V call is TRBV2, the J call TRBJ2-7; no clear D. CDR1 and CDR2 (germline): SNHLY, FYNNEI. Trimming stripped 2 bases from V and 6 bases from J, with 11 bases between. This CDR3 contains 13 residues. The sequenced part of the CDR3 DNA is TGTGCCAGCAGTGAATTGGTAGCAATCGAG. This translates into CASSELVAIE. The CDR3, in full, reads CASSELVAIEQYF.

Comment on this clone: Read data end 3 residues before the CDR3 end; the end is taken from the germline J gene. J is TRBJ2-1 and V is TRBV20-1; D may be TRBD2 (5 bases). Between the trimmed V and J ends, which lost 3 bases and 9 bases, there was a span of 21 bases. The CDR3 loop spans 15 amino acids. Germline-derived CDR1 and CDR2 are DFQATT and SNEGSKA (reference sequence). The sequenced part of the CDR3 DNA is TGCAGTGCTAGGGAGCGCGGCGGGCTGAGAGGTGAG. This gives the protein CSARERGGLRGE. The whole CDR3 sequence is CSARERGGLRGEQFF.

A note on this clone: Read coverage stops 3 residues before the CDR3 terminus; the germline J gene supplies the remainder. The chain is built from TRBV29-1 and TRBJ2-1, with TRBD1 as a possible D gene (6 bases). The germline V and J ends were trimmed by 8 bases and 7 bases, with 15 bases remaining between them. There are 12 residues in the CDR3. CDR1 and CDR2 (germline): SQVTM, ANQGSEA. Here the CDR3 reads CSLETGGNEQFF. The covered CDR3 bases are TGCAGCCTAGAGACAGGTGGTAATGAG.

Comments on this clone: With the read ending 3 residues before the CDR3 end, the germline J gene is used to fill in that end. The V and J genes are TRBV5-1 and TRBJ2-7; either TRBD1 or TRBD2 may supply D (7 bases each). The germline V and J ends were trimmed by 0 bases and 6 bases, with 13 bases remaining between them. CDR1 is SGHRS and CDR2 is YFSETQ in the germline V gene. This CDR3 is 14 amino acids long. The chain's CDR3 is CASSLGEGAIEQYF. CDR3 DNA (partial): TGCGCCAGCAGCTTGGGGGAGGGGGCGATCGAG.

In regard to this clone: The read finishes 3 residues shy of the CDR3 end, and the germline J gene is used to complete it. The rearrangement links TRBV30 to TRBJ2-7; 9 bases line up with TRBD1. This CDR3 is 14 amino acids long. Unmatched junction bases numbered 2, after V lost 0 bases and J lost 2 bases. The germline V gene has CDR1 GTSNPN and CDR2 SVGIG (reference sequence). CDR3 bases read: TGTGCCTGGAGTGTGGGACAGGGCCCCTACGAG. Translated, it gives CAWSVGQGPYE. The full CDR3 protein reads CAWSVGQGPYEQYF.